The present T cell receptor (beta chain) was sequenced within a study of blood T cell repertoires in COVID-19. CDR1 and CDR2 (germline): SQVTM, ANQGSEA. The V gene lost 1 base and the J gene lost 5 bases, with 14 bases spanning the gap. CDR3 size: 14 residues. The data were produced by immunoSEQ multiplex PCR, yet TCRdb's version contains in-frame clones alone and is incomplete. This sample has around 420,000 clones; around 90% occur once, and the top ten carry roughly 2%. This chain joins TRBV29-1 and TRBJ1-1; a weak D match, TRBD1 (5 bases). Material: PBMCs or T cells enriched from blood (not recorded which). The clonotype was recovered from a middle-aged woman with acute COVID-19. The CDR3 DNA follows: TGCAGCGTTGAAGGCCCAGGGAGGGGAACTGAAGCTTTCTTT. Its translation is CSVEGPGRGTEAFF.